This TCR beta chain is from a study of blood T cell repertoires in COVID-19. Study-wide background: COVID-19 samples collected from the United States, Italy and Spain covered acute and convalescent phases.

Authors' methods: By means of reference gene primer amplification, nucleated cell counts were estimated. Sequencing used immunoSEQ multiplex PCR; TCRdb keeps in-frame clones, though not all of them. V, J and clone size were drawn from that table, and D and trimming were deduced from the DNA. This sample has about 98,000 clones, with roughly 82% found just once. There are 15 residues in the CDR3. V was clipped by 0 bases and J by 0 bases, with 6 bases between them. Germline V CDR1 and CDR2: LNHNV, YYDKDF (reference sequence). This clone occurred a few times. This sequence originates from a man older than 75 with acute or convalescent COVID-19. The J gene is TRBJ1-3, the V gene TRBV15, with TRBD1 as a possible D gene (5 bases). The sequencing input was peripheral blood. The CDR3 sequence: CATSREQDSGNTIYF. CDR3 coding DNA: TGTGCCACCAGCAGAGAACAGGACTCTGGAAACACCATATATTTT.